The following is a T cell receptor (beta chain) sequence with its context. The antigen is unknown. What was sequenced were expressed TCRB transcripts, since all of the isolated RNA had been reverse transcribed. Some clones are missing from TCRdb's copy, which holds only in-frame ones; the method was immunoSEQ multiplex PCR. Here the sample spans some 150,000 clones, 13% being singletons. The length of the CDR3 is 16 residues. Germline CDR1 reads SGHTA; CDR2 reads FQGTGA. V lost 0 bases, J lost 2 bases, and 1 base stayed unmatched. The record originates from a study of beta chain features in type 1 diabetes. Study as a whole: All samples yielded around 98,000,000 examined sorted cells.

Whole-study findings and limits: Moderately but significantly shorter TCRB CDR3s were found in Type 1 diabetes patients in all four CD4+ subsets. Type 1 diabetes patients had fewer VDJ junction insertions and more deletions.

Purities in excess of 98% were seen in all sorted populations. The TCR was taken from a man aged 18-30 years with type 1 diabetes. The chain has TRBV7-3 and TRBJ2-2; 9 bases map to TRBD2. Input material: central memory CD4+ T cells from blood. The CDR3 loop reads CASSLTAGGNTGELFF. The CDR3 region has the DNA TGTGCCAGCAGCTTAACAGCGGGGGGCAACACCGGGGAGCTGTTTTTT.